What follows are 10 T cell receptor beta chains derived from one specimen sequenced in a study of T cell repertoires in cytomegalovirus infection. TCRdb recomputed calls from the reads with MiXCR, one row per CDR3 protein. The sample shows approximately 200,000 distinct CDR3 sequences, under 25% of them seen only once. The sample taken for sequencing was CD8+ T cells from PBMCs. These receptor sequences come from a human donor in good health (CMV status not recorded). Some clones in this sample may be carry-over from other donors' samples.

DNA for the CDR3: TGTGCCAGCAGTTTTGAGAGGGGCACTGAAGCTTTCTTT. Translation gives CASSFERGTEAFF. The V call is TRBV6-5, the J call TRBJ1-1; tentatively, D is TRBD1 (5 bases). The V end lost 4 bases, the J end lost 4 bases, and 10 bases lay between the germline ends. Germline CDR1 is MNHEY and CDR2 is SVGAGI. The CDR3 sequence is 13 residues long.

The chain employs TRBV6-6 and TRBJ1-4; D ambiguous. CDR1 and CDR2 (germline): MNHNY, SVGAGI (reference sequence). This CDR3 comprises 15 residues. Trimming took 0 bases from V and 2 from J, leaving 7 bases between them. In DNA, the CDR3 is TGTGCCAGCAGTTACTCGAGAGGGACTAATGAAAAACTGTTTTTT. Encoded protein: CASSYSRGTNEKLFF.

V is TRBV2 and J is TRBJ2-6; D not certain. Trimming removed 7 bases from V and 0 bases from J, with 7 bases in between. The V gene's germline CDR1 is SNHLY and CDR2 FYNNEI. This CDR3 comprises 14 residues. The CDR3 region is CASNPGSGANVLTF. As DNA, the CDR3 is TGTGCCAGCAACCCGGGCTCTGGGGCCAACGTCCTGACTTTC.

The chain links TRBV25-1 to TRBJ2-1; no clear D gene. The CDR3 sequence is 15 residues long. With 3 bases removed from V and 7 bases from J, the gap between germline ends came to 16 bases. Germline V gene sequence: CDR1 MGHDK, CDR2 SYGVNS. CDR3 bases: TGTGCCAGCAGTGAGGCCGGGCCCATCCCTAATGAGCAGTTCTTC. It is translated as CASSEAGPIPNEQFF. Full variable domain (rest looked up from reference TRBV25-1 and TRBJ2-1): EADIYQTPRYLVIGTGKKITLECSQTMGHDKMYWYQQDPGMELHLIHYSYGVNSTEKGDLSSESTVSRIRTEHFPLTLESARPSHTSQYLCASSEAGPIPNEQFFGPGTRLTVL.

This clonotype was recorded a few times. The chain employs TRBV10-3 and TRBJ1-2; D is possibly TRBD1 (6 bases). V dropped 2 bases and J dropped 0 bases, with 10 bases sitting between them. Germline assignment: CDR1 ENHRY and CDR2 SYGVKD. The CDR3 is 15 residues long. The CDR3 DNA reads as TGTGCCATCAGTGAGCGGACAGTCTCTAACTATGGCTACACCTTC. The encoded protein is CAISERTVSNYGYTF.

The gene calls are TRBV12-3 or TRBV12-4 and TRBJ2-5, with 10 bases identical to TRBD2. Trimming cost V 6 bases and J 3 bases; bases outside gene matches: 10. The length of the CDR3 is 16 residues. CDR3 sequence reads: CASSPWAGTSEETQYF. The CDR3 bases are TGTGCCAGCAGCCCATGGGCCGGGACTAGCGAAGAGACCCAGTACTTC.

The V and J genes are TRBV19 and TRBJ2-1; D uncertain. Germline assignment: CDR1 LNHDA and CDR2 SQIVND (reference sequence). CDR3 length: 13 residues. The V and J ends lost 3 bases and 5 bases respectively, with 8 bases between them. The CDR3 region has the DNA TGTGCCAGTAGTATCGCCAGGAACAATGAGCAGTTCTTC. This codes for CASSIARNNEQFF.

The table lists this clonotype with many counts. The rearrangement uses TRBV28 and TRBJ1-1; D is perhaps TRBD1 (5 bases). CDR3 length equals 13 residues. Trimming shortened V by 6 bases and J by 4 bases, and 12 bases separated the two germline ends. Germline-derived CDR1 and CDR2 are MDHEN and SYDVKM. This CDR3 is CASSLGRVTEAFF. In DNA, the CDR3 is TGTGCCAGCAGCCTAGGCAGGGTCACTGAAGCTTTCTTT.

This chain connects TRBV12-5 to TRBJ2-2; 7 bases map to TRBD2. CDR3 size: 15 residues. The trim removed 0 bases at V and 5 bases at J, leaving 3 bases unmatched. Germline CDR1 is LGHNT and CDR2 is FRNRAP. The CDR3 here is CASGLVHGGTGELFF. CDR3 coding DNA: TGTGCTAGTGGTTTGGTTCACGGGGGGACCGGGGAGCTGTTTTTT.

This clonotype was counted ten times or more. J is TRBJ2-5 and V is TRBV7-9; D uncertain. Germline V gene sequence: CDR1 SEHNR, CDR2 FQNEAQ (reference sequence). This CDR3 comprises 13 residues. The V gene lost 5 bases and the J gene lost 1 base, with 8 bases spanning the gap. Here the CDR3 DNA reads TGTGCCAGCAGCGACTCCGGCCAAGAGACCCAGTACTTC. It codes for CASSDSGQETQYF.